This T cell receptor (beta chain) was recovered during a study of cytomegalovirus exposure and HLA in healthy donors. Study-wide points: Despite most TCR sequences being rare, some public TCRs occurred in many donors. Overall, around 160 TCR beta chains were annotated as cytomegalovirus-associated. When analyzed later, a missense DCLRE1C variant was found to be linked to TCR beta V- and J-gene trimming. A later analysis appeared to link common viral pathogens to several of the most significant clusters.

Both 60 Vbeta primers and 13 Jbeta primers went into the PCR. Sequencing used immunoSEQ multiplex PCR; TCRdb keeps in-frame clones, though not all of them. The sample lists about 180,000 clones, about four fifths occurring once. The junction had 4 bases not matched to a gene; V was cut back by 6 bases and J by 2 bases. Germline values: CDR1 MNHNS, CDR2 SASEGT. The length of the CDR3 is 14 residues. About this clone itself: Its antigen is currently unknown.

The receptor was derived from a woman aged 25 to 39 in good health and CMV-seronegative. Source material: PBMCs. The V gene is TRBV6-1, the J gene TRBJ2-1; TRBD1 matches 7 bases. The CDR3 loop reads CASRADRAYNEQFF. The CDR3 DNA reads TGTGCCAGCAGAGCCGACAGGGCCTACAATGAGCAGTTCTTC.